This TCR beta chain appears in the sequencing data of a study of glioma-infiltrating T cells. Using RNA template, CDR3s of TCR alpha and beta were amplified with iRepertoire arm-PCR. Using its own MiXCR run on the multiplex PCR reads, TCRdb lists one record per CDR3 protein. The repertoire has under 200,000 distinct CDR3 sequences, about 47% of them found once; the top ten carry 5.2%. This CDR3 has 15 amino acids. Germline CDR1 and CDR2: MDHEN and SYDVKM. This clonotype was seen once. One base away lies a much larger clone, so this may be a sequencing read error. Specimen: glioma tissue, nonneoplastic brain tissue, or PBMCs (not recorded which). This chain uses TRBV28 with TRBJ2-2; 7 bases fit TRBD2. This sequence originates from a human donor with low-grade glioma or glioblastoma, undergoing nonglioma brain surgery, or in good health (not recorded which). In nucleotides, the CDR3 is TGTGCCAGAAGTTTACCAGGGAGGGTCGCCGGGGAGCTGTTTTTT. It is translated as CARSLPGRVAGELFF. The variable domain in full, with the rest retrieved from reference TRBV28 and TRBJ2-2, is DVKVTQSSRYLVKRTGEKVFLECVQDMDHENMFWYRQDPGLGLRLIYFSYDVKMKEKGDIPEGYSVSREKKERFSLILESASTNQTSMYLCARSLPGRVAGELFFGEGSRLTVL.